The 12 T cell receptor beta chains presented below share a single source sample, sequenced in a study of blood T cell repertoires in COVID-19. Here immunoSEQ multiplex PCR was the method, and the copy in TCRdb shows in-frame clones only, minus some. The sample lists 250,000 to 300,000 clones; about 88% were seen once. The specimen was PBMCs or T cells enriched from blood (not recorded which). These receptors originate from a woman aged 60 to 75 in a cohort exposed to, infected with or recovered from COVID-19 (not recorded which).

J is TRBJ2-1 and V is TRBV5-4, with D unclear. The germline CDR1 and CDR2 sequences are SGHNT and YYREEE (reference sequence). The CDR3 has 12 residues. Trimming cost V 4 bases and J 5 bases, with 7 bases left between them. DNA for the CDR3: TGTGCCAGCAGCGACGGAGACAATGAGCAGTTCTTC. Amino acids: CASSDGDNEQFF.

This chain connects TRBV27 to TRBJ2-7; 9 nucleotides agree with TRBD1. Germline CDR1 reads MNHEY; CDR2 reads SMNVEV (reference sequence). The J segment lost 3 bases and the V segment lost 6 bases, leaving 9 bases of the junction unmatched. The CDR3 totals 15 residues. CDR3 in DNA: TGTGCCAGCAGCCCAGAGGGACAGGGCTTCTACGAGCAGTACTTC. It encodes CASSPEGQGFYEQYF.

The chain carries TRBV28 and TRBJ1-4; 7 nucleotides match TRBD1. The CDR3 has 16 residues. Germline lookup yields CDR1 MDHEN and CDR2 SYDVKM. The V segment lost 6 bases and the J segment 5 bases; nucleotides outside the gene matches: 12. CDR3 coding DNA: TGTGCCAGCAGCCAGAGAAGGACAGGAGGGAATGAAAAACTGTTTTTT. Translation gives CASSQRRTGGNEKLFF.

This chain links TRBV6-5 with TRBJ1-6; weak D call: TRBD1 (6 bases). CDR3 length: 15 residues. The germline V gene encodes CDR1 MNHEY and CDR2 SVGAGI. V lost 5 bases to trimming and J lost 6 bases, with 14 bases between them. The DNA for the CDR3 is TGTGCCAGCAGTCGCGGACAGAGACCTAATTCACCCCTCCACTTT. Protein: CASSRGQRPNSPLHF.

The chain combines TRBV28 with TRBJ2-7, with TRBD1 matching 10 bases. The CDR3 is 14 residues long. The ends lost 6 bases at V and 2 bases at J; junction bases unmatched: 4. Germline CDR1 MDHEN, CDR2 SYDVKM. This chain's CDR3 is CASRGQGKTYEQYF. The CDR3 bases are TGTGCCAGCAGGGGACAGGGGAAAACCTACGAGCAGTACTTC.

This sequence joins TRBV20-1 and TRBJ1-2; D not resolved. V shed 3 bases and J shed 6 bases, with 8 bases lying between them. CDR3 length: 11 amino acids. Germline V gives CDR1 DFQATT, CDR2 SNEGSKA (reference sequence). DNA for the CDR3: TGCAGTGCTAGGTACACCGATGGCTACACCTTC. Its protein is CSARYTDGYTF.

In its sample, this clone was seen once. V and J are TRBV6-6 and TRBJ2-1; 8 bases map to TRBD1. From germline, CDR1 is MNHNY and CDR2 SVGAGI (reference sequence). This CDR3 is 15 amino acids long. J lost 10 bases, V lost 6 bases, and 14 bases had no gene match. CDR3 sequence reads: CASSAPRTGTGEQFF. CDR3 nucleotides: TGTGCCAGCAGCGCGCCCAGGACAGGGACGGGAGAGCAGTTCTTC.

This chain links TRBV20-1 with TRBJ1-5; D is undetermined. V shed 3 bases and J shed 6 bases, with 6 bases lying between them. Germline-derived CDR1 and CDR2 are DFQATT and SNEGSKA (reference sequence). The length of the CDR3 is 11 residues. DNA for the CDR3: TGCAGTGCTAGTGTCGGTCAGCCCCAGCATTTT. Protein product: CSASVGQPQHF.

The chain recombines TRBV28 with TRBJ2-1; 8 bases are shared with TRBD2. Germline V gene sequence: CDR1 MDHEN, CDR2 SYDVKM. V dropped 8 bases and J dropped 6; count of bases not matched to a gene: 6. The CDR3 totals 13 residues. CDR3 DNA: TGTGCCAGCCGGGCGGGAGGACGCAATGAGCAGTTCTTC. Residues: CASRAGGRNEQFF.

V gene TRBV29-1 combines with J gene TRBJ1-2, with a possible D match to TRBD1 (5 bases). CDR1 SQVTM and CDR2 ANQGSEA come from the germline V gene. V shed 1 base and J shed 5 bases, with 11 bases lying between them. The CDR3 loop spans 13 amino acids. Here the CDR3 DNA reads TGCAGCGTTGAAGGACAGTCCTTTTATGGCTACACCTTC. This sequence encodes CSVEGQSFYGYTF.

The rearrangement uses TRBV27 and TRBJ2-7, with D possibly being TRBD2 (5 bases). The CDR3 spans 15 residues. Trimming took off 5 bases at V and 6 bases at J, with 20 bases between the two ends. The germline V gene has CDR1 MNHEY and CDR2 SMNVEV (reference sequence). The CDR3, as DNA: TGTGCCAGCAGTCCTGGCTCTAGCCTAGGAACCGAGCAGTACTTC. The encoded protein is CASSPGSSLGTEQYF.

This clone showed up just once. V is TRBV7-2 and J is TRBJ1-5; D is unresolved. V lost 4 bases to trimming and J lost 4 bases, with 8 bases between them. Germline V lookup: CDR1 SGHTA, CDR2 FQGNSA. The CDR3 has 13 residues. The CDR3: CASSSRTNQPQHF. The CDR3 DNA is TGTGCCAGCAGCTCCAGAACGAATCAGCCCCAGCATTTT.